This record concerns one T cell receptor (beta chain) sequence. This clonotype turned up a few times. Its specific antigen is unknown. Base qualities are not at hand, and no much larger clone is one base apart. Cut back by 2 bases and 7 bases, the V and J ends lie 18 bases apart. The cysteine opens and the phenylalanine closes a CDR3 of 16 amino acids. Left in the record is the CDR3 DNA by itself, 48 bases read in frame from the first base. Sequences MNHNS (CDR1) and SASEGT (CDR2) are obtained from the germline V gene. This record belongs to a study of CD8 T cells in ankylosing spondylitis (dated by TCRdb to about 2017). About the full investigation: The study set out to find disease-linked TCR variants by profiling T cell receptor beta repertoires in ankylosing spondylitis patients and healthy donors. The full study cohort comprised about 25 ankylosing spondylitis patients and 85 to 120 healthy donors. Peripheral blood was sampled, and synovial fluid was additionally collected from ankylosing spondylitis patients.

What the research found in general, with its limitations: In peripheral blood, the disease-linked clones were found at relatively low frequencies and had a CD8+ phenotype. The disease-linked clones were reported to be significantly enriched in matched synovial fluid samples from ankylosing spondylitis patients. A TCR beta motif made up of seven or eight highly homologous amino acid variants appeared to be characteristic of blood from ankylosing spondylitis patients. Some motif variants had previously been reported in the synovial fluid and blood of reactive arthritis patients, which suggests shared mechanisms of disease initiation.

The data were produced on an Illumina HiSeq 2500. Quantitative 5'-RACE with molecular barcodes was the method used to prepare the TCR beta libraries. The original methods were these. Disease-linked TCR variants were identified with a new computational method built on a probabilistic model of VDJ rearrangement. Clones were called with MiXCR by TCRdb after fastp trimmed the public reads at Q25, and only in-frame beta chains were retained. Entries are consolidated by CDR3 protein sequence, retaining the most common genes and DNA. These V and J calls originate from TCRdb's pipeline instead of the authors' own analysis. The sample table lists fewer than 750,000 distinct CDR3 sequences, roughly 20% of them with a count of one. Of the sample, under 20% is held by the ten largest clones.

The source material was blood, either unsorted or a sorted T cell fraction (not recorded which). The clonotype comes from a male donor with ankylosing spondylitis. The chain uses TRBV6-1 and TRBJ2-1, with the D gene uncertain. CDR3 reads: CASSEKPGRVQNEQFF. The DNA sequence is given as TGTGCCAGCAGTGAAAAGCCGGGTAGGGTACAGAATGAGCAGTTCTTC.